This TCR beta chain was retrieved from a study of PD-1 blockade in classical Hodgkin lymphoma. Overall study findings and caveats: TCR diversity at baseline was reported to be reduced in newly diagnosed patients relative to healthy donors. Exclusion removed patients who began nivolumab under 1 year after ASCT. Nothing has yet pinned down what causes the repertoire differences, possibly disease activity or prior therapy.

Sample time point: cycle 4 day 1 (C4D1), after around six weeks of nivolumab. The patients all showed relapse after autologous stem cell transplantation, while their brentuximab vedotin exposure varied. Magnetic negative selection was used to purify CD4+ T cells from PBMCs that had been thawed. Sequenced by immunoSEQ multiplex PCR; TCRdb stores in-frame clones only, minus some. The sample contains more than 25,000 clones, around 80% of which appear only once. The CDR3 spans 16 residues. CDR1 is MGHDK and CDR2 is SYGVNS in the germline V gene. The germline V and J ends were trimmed by 1 base and 7 bases, with 14 bases remaining between them. Regarding this clone: Its antigen is not known.

The sequence was collected from a human donor with classical Hodgkin lymphoma. The chain has TRBV25-1 and TRBJ1-6; no clear D. Sequences were derived from CD4+ T cells from blood, sampled before the fourth cycle of nivolumab. CDR3 region: CASSEFAERLNSPLHF. The CDR3 DNA reads as TGTGCCAGCAGTGAATTCGCTGAGAGGTTGAATTCACCCCTCCACTTT.